Shown below are 5 T cell receptor beta chains from a single sample sequenced in a study of blood T cell repertoires in COVID-19. The protocol was immunoSEQ multiplex PCR, while the TCRdb copy is restricted to in-frame clones and leaves out a portion. This table has roughly 130,000 clones, about 92% appearing once. Sequencing input: peripheral blood. These receptors were obtained from a man aged 50-60 years with active COVID-19.

This sequence joins TRBV25-1 and TRBJ2-7; 9 positions agree with TRBD1. The V gene's germline CDR1 is MGHDK and CDR2 SYGVNS. The ends lost 3 bases at V and 4 bases at J; junction bases unmatched: 10. This CDR3 contains 16 residues. CDR3 sequence (DNA): TGTGCCAGCAGTGAGCGGGACAGGGAAATCTTGTACGAGCAGTACGTC. Its protein product is CASSERDREILYEQYV.

The chain couples TRBV6-5 to TRBJ2-1; 8 nucleotides agree with TRBD2. In germline, CDR1 is MNHEY, CDR2 SVGAGI. CDR3 length: 15 residues. V trimming: 4 bases; J trimming: 5 bases; junction bases outside the gene matches: 7. The CDR3 bases are TGTGCCAGCAGTTTTCAACTAGCGGACAACAATGAGCAGTTCTTC. Translated: CASSFQLADNNEQFF.

The J gene is TRBJ1-1, the V gene TRBV7-8; D unclear. Germline-derived CDR1 and CDR2 are SGHVS and FQNEAQ. CDR3 size: 15 residues. The V and J ends lost 2 bases and 1 base respectively, with 11 bases between them. The CDR3 spells CASSLMPVSNTEAFF. The CDR3 region has the DNA TGTGCCAGCAGCTTAATGCCAGTATCGAACACTGAAGCTTTCTTT.

The rearrangement uses TRBV5-1 and TRBJ2-3; no clear D gene. CDR1 is SGHRS, CDR2 YFSETQ, per germline. V was pared by 1 base and J by 0 bases, with 9 bases between. The CDR3 sequence is 15 residues long. This CDR3 is CASSLFSVSTDTQYF. The CDR3 DNA is TGCGCCAGCAGCTTGTTCTCAGTAAGCACAGATACGCAGTATTTT.

The chain has TRBV28 and TRBJ1-5; D remains ambiguous. The CDR3 runs to 12 residues. V was cut by 7 bases and J by 6 bases, with 10 bases left in between. Germline V gene data show CDR1 as MDHEN and CDR2 as SYDVKM. The CDR3 DNA follows: TGTGCCAGCACCGCGGTCGGTCAGCCCCAGCATTTT. As protein: CASTAVGQPQHF.